One T cell receptor beta chain is described in this entry. Its matching antigen is unknown. These data originate in a study of OX40 agonist ivuxolimab in advanced cancers. Study-level results: CD4+ and CD8+ T cells in blood underwent clonal expansion by week 6 at 0.1 to 3.0 mg/kg.

Some clones are missing from TCRdb's copy, which holds only in-frame ones; the method was immunoSEQ multiplex PCR. The sample shows about 31,000 clones, about 87% of them seen only once. Trimming took 0 bases from V and 3 from J; bases not matched to a gene: 0. Germline V gene sequence: CDR1 SGHNT, CDR2 YENEEA. The CDR3 covers 14 residues. The V gene is TRBV11-3, the J gene TRBJ2-7; 9 bases align to TRBD1. The source of this sequence is an adult with an advanced solid tumor such as melanoma, head and neck, liver or kidney cancer. Sequenced here: CD4+ or CD8+ T cells sorted from blood, sampled in a trial of the OX40 agonist ivuxolimab. The CDR3 is CASSLEGQGYEQYF. CDR3 sequence (DNA): TGTGCCAGCAGCTTAGAGGGACAGGGCTACGAGCAGTACTTC.